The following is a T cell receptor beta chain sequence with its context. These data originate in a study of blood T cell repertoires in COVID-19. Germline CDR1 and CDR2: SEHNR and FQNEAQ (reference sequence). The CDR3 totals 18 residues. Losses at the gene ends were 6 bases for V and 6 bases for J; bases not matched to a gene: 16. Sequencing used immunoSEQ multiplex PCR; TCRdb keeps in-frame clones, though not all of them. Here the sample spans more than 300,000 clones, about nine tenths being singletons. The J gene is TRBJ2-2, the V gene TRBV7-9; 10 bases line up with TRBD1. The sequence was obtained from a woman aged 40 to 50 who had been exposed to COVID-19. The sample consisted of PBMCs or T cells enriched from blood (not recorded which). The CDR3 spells CASRSTSLRDRGSGELFF. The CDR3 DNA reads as TGTGCCAGCAGATCTACCTCCTTAAGGGACAGGGGTTCCGGGGAGCTGTTTTTT.